The clone carrying this TCR beta chain was detected only once. Its antigen is unidentified. The sample is drawn from a study of cytomegalovirus exposure and HLA in healthy donors. Notes on the study in general: In a later analysis, at a false discovery rate of 0.05, 17,000 or so TCR beta sequences matched HLA alleles. Being productive about 90% or about 30% of the time was typical of most TCR beta V segments in an earlier analysis. An analysis that came later showed most CMV-associated TCR beta chains appearing HLA-restricted. V- and J-gene trimming of TCR beta was linked (in a later analysis) to a missense DCLRE1C variant.

The PCR made use of 60 Vbeta and 13 Jbeta primers. Profiled with immunoSEQ multiplex PCR; TCRdb holds only in-frame clones, not every one. The sample yields about 93,000 clones, 65% to 85% seen once. CDR3 length equals 13 residues. Trimming took 3 bases from V and 5 from J, leaving 11 bases between them. CDR1 GTSNPN and CDR2 SVGIG come from the germline V gene (reference sequence). This chain uses TRBV30 with TRBJ2-1, with D maybe TRBD2 (7 bases). The clonotype was recovered from a middle-aged man in good health and CMV-seronegative. Sequenced input: PBMCs. CDR3 coding DNA: TGTGCCTGGAGCAAGCGGGACAACAATGAGCAGTTCTTC. This gives the protein CAWSKRDNNEQFF.